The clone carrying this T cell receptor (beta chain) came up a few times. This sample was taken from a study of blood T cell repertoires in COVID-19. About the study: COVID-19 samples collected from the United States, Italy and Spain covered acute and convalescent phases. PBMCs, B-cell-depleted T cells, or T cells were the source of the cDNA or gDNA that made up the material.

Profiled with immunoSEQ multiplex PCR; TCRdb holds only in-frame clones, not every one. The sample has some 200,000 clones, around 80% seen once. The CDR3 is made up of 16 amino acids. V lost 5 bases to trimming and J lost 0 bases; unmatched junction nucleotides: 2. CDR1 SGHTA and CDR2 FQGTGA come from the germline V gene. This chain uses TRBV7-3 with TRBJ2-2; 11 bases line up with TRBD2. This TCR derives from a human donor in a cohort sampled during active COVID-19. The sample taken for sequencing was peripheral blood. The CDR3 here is CASSLSGGANTGELFF. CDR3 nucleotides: TGTGCCAGCAGCCTTAGCGGGGGGGCGAACACCGGGGAGCTGTTTTTT.